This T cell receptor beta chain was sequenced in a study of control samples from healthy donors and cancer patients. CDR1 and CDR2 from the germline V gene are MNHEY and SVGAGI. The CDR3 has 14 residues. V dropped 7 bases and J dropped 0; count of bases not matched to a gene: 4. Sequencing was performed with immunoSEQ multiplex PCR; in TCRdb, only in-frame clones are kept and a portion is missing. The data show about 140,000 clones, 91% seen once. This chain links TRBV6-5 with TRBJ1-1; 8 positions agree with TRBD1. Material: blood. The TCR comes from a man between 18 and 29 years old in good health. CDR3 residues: CASTLDRVNTEAFF. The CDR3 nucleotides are TGTGCCAGCACCCTGGACAGGGTGAACACTGAAGCTTTCTTT.